The T cell receptor (beta chain) described here comes from a study of blood T cell repertoires in COVID-19. Assay: immunoSEQ multiplex PCR; the TCRdb copy retains only in-frame clones and omits some. The sample includes over 300,000 clones, 90% seen only once; the top ten take 6% to 7.5%. The V and J ends lost 0 bases and 0 bases respectively, with 8 bases between them. Germline V gene lookup returns CDR1 SGHTA and CDR2 FQGTGA. The CDR3 covers 15 residues. This clone was detected once. J is TRBJ1-1 and V is TRBV7-3; D gene ambiguous. This TCR was recovered from a man aged 18 to 29 with active or convalescent COVID-19. The sequencing input was peripheral blood. The CDR3 loop reads CASSLTPTLNTEAFF. CDR3 DNA sequence: TGTGCCAGCAGCTTAACCCCAACATTGAACACTGAAGCTTTCTTT. The full variable domain, its missing parts supplied by reference TRBV7-3 and TRBJ1-1, is GAGVSQTPSNKVTEKGKYVELRCDPISGHTALYWYRQSLGQGPEFLIYFQGTGAADDSGLPNDRFFAVRPEGSVSTLKIQRTERGDSAVYLCASSLTPTLNTEAFFGQGTRLTVV.